The next 32 T cell receptor beta chains were all read from a single sample in a study of blood T cell repertoires in COVID-19. Only in-frame clones appear in the TCRdb table, and some are missing; sequencing was by immunoSEQ multiplex PCR. The repertoire includes under 350,000 clones, approximately 88% of them detected once, and approximately 1.5% sits in the top ten. The specimen sequenced was PBMCs or T cells enriched from blood (not recorded which). All receptors come from a woman aged 40 to 50 who had recovered from COVID-19.

In this sample, this clone turned up once. This chain uses TRBV7-6 with TRBJ2-5; 11 nucleotides agree with TRBD2. The junction had 15 bases not matched to a gene; V was cut back by 4 bases and J by 5 bases. There are 18 residues in the CDR3. Germline V gene lookup returns CDR1 SGHVS and CDR2 FNYEAQ. CDR3 nucleotides: TGTGCCAGCAGCTCCCGACTAGCGGGAAGAGGAAGGGGGGAGACCCAGTACTTC. Its translation is CASSSRLAGRGRGETQYF.

The chain uses TRBV25-1 and TRBJ1-6, with TRBD1 matching 9 bases. This CDR3 contains 18 residues. Losses at the gene ends were 3 bases for V and 9 bases for J; bases not matched to a gene: 15. Looked up from germline, CDR1 is MGHDK and CDR2 is SYGVNS. For the CDR3, the DNA is TGTGCCAGCAGTGACCAACCGTTCCGGACAGGGGTTATTTCACCCCTCCACTTT. Translated, it gives CASSDQPFRTGVISPLHF.

This clone showed up just once. The V call is TRBV28, the J call TRBJ1-4; no firm D call. Germline V gene lookup returns CDR1 MDHEN and CDR2 SYDVKM. CDR3 size: 16 residues. Trimming took 1 base from V and 0 from J, leaving 9 bases between them. CDR3 sequence (DNA): TGTGCCAGCAGTTTATCTGGCTCAACAACTAATGAAAAACTGTTTTTT. This codes for CASSLSGSTTNEKLFF.

This chain connects TRBV9 to TRBJ1-3; D is unresolved. Trimming pared 0 bases from V and 2 bases from J, leaving 9 bases between. This CDR3 region has 15 residues. Germline CDR1 is SGDLS and CDR2 is YYNGEE. As DNA, the CDR3 is TGTGCCAGCAGCGTAGCCCCCGCGGCTGGAAACACCATATATTTT. Encoded protein: CASSVAPAAGNTIYF.

This clone appeared once. The V and J genes are TRBV9 and TRBJ1-1; D possibly corresponds to TRBD1 (6 bases). Germline loops: CDR1 SGDLS, CDR2 YYNGEE. The CDR3 runs 15 residues. V lost 1 base to trimming and J lost 1 base, with 11 bases between them. The CDR3 DNA follows: TGTGCCAGCAGCGTAACCGGACAGTGGAACACTGAAGCTTTCTTT. This sequence encodes CASSVTGQWNTEAFF.

The gene calls are TRBV15 and TRBJ2-7, with 8 bases lining up with TRBD1. There are 15 residues in the CDR3. After removal of 4 bases from V and 3 bases from J, the junction contained 8 bases not matched to a gene. Germline lookup yields CDR1 LNHNV and CDR2 YYDKDF (reference sequence). Here the CDR3 reads CATSKLGQEGYEQYF. The CDR3, as DNA: TGTGCCACCAGCAAATTGGGACAGGAAGGCTACGAGCAGTACTTC.

The CDR3 protein is CASSQRTGGYGYTF. The CDR3 nucleotides are TGTGCCAGTAGTCAAAGGACAGGGGGTTATGGCTACACCTTC. The J gene is TRBJ1-2, the V gene TRBV19; 10 bases line up with TRBD1. This CDR3 is built from 14 residues. Germline CDR1 is LNHDA and CDR2 is SQIVND (reference sequence). V trimming: 5 bases; J trimming: 5 bases; junction bases outside the gene matches: 5.

Here the CDR3 reads CAISAGNTEKLFF. For the CDR3, the DNA is TGTGCCATCTCCGCAGGGAATACTGAAAAACTGTTTTTT. The chain couples TRBV6-5 to TRBJ1-4; D may be TRBD1 (5 bases). The CDR3 contains 13 residues. CDR1 and CDR2 (germline): MNHEY, SVGAGI. V lost 10 bases, J lost 7 bases, and 16 bases lay in between.

The genes are TRBV5-4 and TRBJ2-1; D possibly corresponds to TRBD2 (5 bases). Germline V gene sequence: CDR1 SGHNT, CDR2 YYREEE (reference sequence). Trimming left V 4 bases short and J 1 base short, with 12 bases between. The length of the CDR3 is 15 residues. CDR3 DNA sequence: TGTGCCAGCAGCCCACCGGACTCTTCCTACAATGAGCAGTTCTTC. Residues: CASSPPDSSYNEQFF.

This chain joins TRBV3-1 (or the pseudogene TRBV3-2) and TRBJ1-2, with no clear D. The CDR3 is made up of 14 amino acids. Germline V lookup: CDR1 LGHDT, CDR2 YNNKEL (reference sequence). The V gene lost 1 base and the J gene lost 4 bases, with 10 bases spanning the gap. The CDR3 is CASSQVQSGYGYTF. The CDR3 DNA is TGTGCCAGCAGCCAAGTCCAGTCAGGCTATGGCTACACCTTC.

V usage is TRBV5-4 and J usage is TRBJ1-2; 7 bases fit TRBD1. Germline loops: CDR1 SGHNT, CDR2 YYREEE (reference sequence). This CDR3 spans 15 amino acids. The V segment lost 3 bases and the J segment 2 bases; nucleotides outside the gene matches: 7. CDR3 sequence reads: CASSSLDRANYGYTF. The CDR3 DNA follows: TGTGCCAGCAGCTCCCTAGACAGGGCCAACTATGGCTACACCTTC. The full variable domain, in which reference TRBV5-4 and TRBJ1-2 provide the parts outside the CDR3, is ETGVTQSPTHLIKTRGQQVTLRCSSQSGHNTVSWYQQALGQGPQFIFQYYREEENGRGNFPPRFSGLQFPNYSSELNVNALELDDSALYLCASSSLDRANYGYTFGSGTRLTVV.

The chain is built from TRBV12-5 and TRBJ2-7, with 9 nucleotides matching TRBD2. Germline CDR1 reads LGHNT; CDR2 reads FRNRAP. This CDR3 contains 16 residues. V shed 7 bases, J shed 0 bases, and the junction held 10 bases outside the gene matches. In DNA form, the CDR3 reads TGTGCTAGTGCACAAAGAGCGGGAGGTCCCTCCTACGAGCAGTACTTC. Protein sequence: CASAQRAGGPSYEQYF. Using reference TRBV12-5 and TRBJ2-7 for the parts outside the CDR3, the full variable domain is DARVTQTPRHKVTEMGQEVTMRCQPILGHNTVFWYRQTMMQGLELLAYFRNRAPLDDSGMPKDRFSAEMPDATLATLKIQPSEPRDSAVYFCASAQRAGGPSYEQYFGPGTRLTVT.

This rearrangement joins TRBV5-1 to TRBJ2-1; the match to TRBD2 covers 13 bases. CDR3 length: 15 amino acids. The V gene end was trimmed by 4 bases and the J gene end by 5 bases; junction bases not matched to a gene: 3. The V gene's germline CDR1 is SGHRS and CDR2 YFSETQ. The CDR3 is CASSEGLAGDNEQFF. Here the CDR3 DNA reads TGCGCCAGCAGCGAAGGACTAGCGGGGGACAATGAGCAGTTCTTC.

The V call is TRBV19, the J call TRBJ2-7, with 11 bases matching TRBD2. The germline gives CDR1 LNHDA, CDR2 SQIVND (reference sequence). This CDR3 comprises 14 residues. J gave up 7 bases and V 4 bases, and 6 bases lay outside the gene matches. The CDR3 sequence: CASSSSGRAGEQYF. The CDR3 nucleotides read TGTGCCAGTAGTAGTAGCGGGAGGGCCGGGGAGCAGTACTTC.

The V and J genes are TRBV6-5 and TRBJ1-2; 7 bases map to TRBD1. The germline V gene has CDR1 MNHEY and CDR2 SVGAGI. Germline trimming cut 9 bases from V and 7 bases from J; bases unmatched to any gene: 11. The CDR3 loop spans 13 amino acids. Here the CDR3 DNA reads TGTGCCAGTGTCCAGGGGGTAATGGGTGGCTACACCTTC. Translation gives CASVQGVMGGYTF.

This chain links TRBV7-9 with TRBJ1-2; D is possibly TRBD1 (6 bases). This CDR3 is 14 amino acids long. V was pared by 11 bases and J by 5 bases, with 21 bases between. Germline CDR1 reads SEHNR; CDR2 reads FQNEAQ (reference sequence). The CDR3 protein is CAAGGGLSEYGYTF. CDR3 bases: TGTGCCGCTGGGGGGGGGCTATCAGAGTATGGCTACACCTTC.

This CDR3 is CASSITPLQEGSSPLHF. As DNA, the CDR3 is TGTGCCAGTAGTATAACTCCCCTACAGGAGGGAAGTTCACCCCTCCACTTT. The rearrangement uses TRBV19 and TRBJ1-6; D may be TRBD1 (5 bases). Trimming cost V 2 bases and J 9 bases, with 20 bases left between them. The germline V gene encodes CDR1 LNHDA and CDR2 SQIVND (reference sequence). This CDR3 is 17 amino acids long.

This chain links TRBV5-1 with TRBJ1-3; a possible D gene is TRBD1 (6 bases). The V end lost 4 bases, the J end lost 0 bases, and 11 bases lay between the germline ends. The germline CDR1 and CDR2 sequences are SGHRS and YFSETQ. The CDR3 runs to 15 residues. The CDR3 region has the DNA TGCGCCAGCAGCCCCGGGACAACCTCTGGAAACACCATATATTTT. Protein sequence: CASSPGTTSGNTIYF. Complete variable domain (other parts from reference TRBV5-1 and TRBJ1-3): KAGVTQTPRYLIKTRGQQVTLSCSPISGHRSVSWYQQTPGQGLQFLFEYFSETQRNKGNFPGRFSGRQFSNSRSEMNVSTLELGDSALYLCASSPGTTSGNTIYFGEGSWLTVV.

The chain joins TRBV4-1 to TRBJ1-2; TRBD1 agrees at 7 bases. Per the germline V gene, CDR1 is MGHRA and CDR2 is YSYEKL. With 2 bases clipped from V and 13 bases from J, the junction kept 13 bases outside the gene matches. CDR3 size: 14 residues. The CDR3 sequence is CASSQYGTERSSTF. The DNA of the CDR3 is TGCGCCAGCAGCCAATACGGGACAGAGCGTTCGAGCACCTTC.

This sequence joins TRBV4-1 and TRBJ2-7; 10 positions agree with TRBD1. Germline V gene sequence: CDR1 MGHRA, CDR2 YSYEKL. V shed 2 bases and J 4 bases; nucleotides not matched to a gene: 5. The CDR3 is made up of 15 amino acids. Here the CDR3 reads CASSQSGDRGYEQYF. The CDR3 bases are TGCGCCAGCAGCCAATCCGGGGACAGGGGTTACGAGCAGTACTTC.

This chain uses TRBV13 with TRBJ2-5; perhaps TRBD1 as D (5 bases). V lost 2 bases, J lost 4 bases, and 14 bases lay in between. The CDR3 has 15 residues. Germline CDR1 is PRHDT and CDR2 is FYEKMQ (reference sequence). This chain's CDR3 is CASSLSSGRAETQYF. The CDR3 DNA reads TGTGCCAGCAGCTTAAGTTCGGGCAGGGCAGAGACCCAGTACTTC.

This chain links TRBV7-9 with TRBJ1-5; 8 bases line up with TRBD1. The CDR3 sequence is 14 residues long. Germline V lookup: CDR1 SEHNR, CDR2 FQNEAQ (reference sequence). Losses at the gene ends were 4 bases for V and 3 bases for J; bases not matched to a gene: 2. The CDR3 sequence is CASSSDRVNQPQHF. CDR3 nucleotide sequence: TGTGCCAGCAGCTCGGACAGGGTCAATCAGCCCCAGCATTTT.

The chain carries TRBV12-5 and TRBJ2-7, with a possible D match to TRBD1 (6 bases). The V gene lost 9 bases and the J gene lost 1 base, with 19 bases spanning the gap. The CDR3 length is 15 residues. Germline assignment: CDR1 LGHNT and CDR2 FRNRAP. The CDR3: CASAPQGIASYEQYF. In nucleotides, the CDR3 is TGTGCTAGCGCCCCTCAGGGGATCGCGTCCTACGAGCAGTACTTC.

The gene calls are TRBV20-1 and TRBJ2-3, with TRBD2 identical over 8 bases. CDR1 and CDR2 (germline): DFQATT, SNEGSKA (reference sequence). The CDR3 spans 15 residues. Germline trimming cut 3 bases from V and 4 bases from J; bases unmatched to any gene: 9. CDR3 in DNA: TGCAGTGCTAGTCTTGGAGCGGGAGTCGCAGATACGCAGTATTTT. Translated, it gives CSASLGAGVADTQYF.

This clone occurred a few times. The rearrangement joins TRBV5-1 to TRBJ2-1; 8 positions match TRBD2. This CDR3 comprises 15 residues. Per germline, CDR1 SGHRS and CDR2 YFSETQ. J lost 5 bases, V lost 4 bases, and 8 bases had no gene match. The DNA for the CDR3 is TGCGCCAGCAGCGCGGGGGGCCAACCCCACAATGAGCAGTTCTTC. Translating gives CASSAGGQPHNEQFF.

The chain combines TRBV3-1 (or the pseudogene TRBV3-2) with TRBJ1-3; D uncertain. The CDR3 is 13 amino acids. Per the germline V gene, CDR1 is LGHDT and CDR2 is YNNKEL (reference sequence). The V end was cut by 1 base, the J end by 6 bases, with 7 bases between. CDR3 sequence: CASSQGRVNTIYF. The CDR3 nucleotides read TGTGCCAGCAGCCAAGGTCGGGTAAACACCATATATTTT.

CDR3 DNA: TGCAGTGCTAGTAAAGGGGGCTCCAGCACCGGGGAGCTGTTTTTT. It translates to CSASKGGSSTGELFF. The chain employs TRBV20-1 and TRBJ2-2, with 7 bases lining up with TRBD1. Germline V gene sequence: CDR1 DFQATT, CDR2 SNEGSKA (reference sequence). This CDR3 region has 15 residues. J lost 4 bases, V lost 3 bases, and 8 bases had no gene match.

The chain carries TRBV7-3 and TRBJ1-2, with 8 bases lining up with TRBD1. This CDR3 is 13 amino acids long. Germline V gene lookup returns CDR1 SGHTA and CDR2 FQGTGA. The J segment lost 8 bases and the V segment lost 5 bases, leaving 7 bases of the junction unmatched. CDR3 bases: TGTGCCAGCAGCCCACCAGGGGGCAGCGGCTACACCTTC. Translating gives CASSPPGGSGYTF.

The chain has TRBV2 and TRBJ1-2; D unresolved. The germline CDR1 and CDR2 sequences are SNHLY and FYNNEI. This CDR3 comprises 13 residues. The V end lost 6 bases, the J end lost 8 bases, and 16 bases lay between the germline ends. CDR3 nucleotides: TGTGCCAGCAGAATCGGGGTTTTGCGCGGCTACACCTTC. Translated: CASRIGVLRGYTF. Filled out from reference TRBV2 and TRBJ1-2, the complete variable domain reads EPEVTQTPSHQVTQMGQEVILRCVPISNHLYFYWYRQILGQKVEFLVSFYNNEISEKSEIFDDQFSVERPDGSNFTLKIRSTKLEDSAMYFCASRIGVLRGYTFGSGTRLTVV.

The gene calls are TRBV4-1 and TRBJ2-1; 9 bases agree with TRBD2. The trim removed 4 bases at V and 3 bases at J, leaving 10 bases unmatched. Germline V lookup: CDR1 MGHRA, CDR2 YSYEKL. The CDR3 consists of 17 residues. In nucleotides, the CDR3 is TGCGCCAGCAGCCCTGATTATGCGGGGGGGTACTACAATGAGCAGTTCTTC. It specifies CASSPDYAGGYYNEQFF.

The J gene is TRBJ2-7, the V gene TRBV9, with TRBD1 as a possible D gene (5 bases). This CDR3 has 16 residues. V lost 1 base, J lost 0 bases, and 14 bases lay in between. Per germline, CDR1 SGDLS and CDR2 YYNGEE. As DNA, the CDR3 is TGTGCCAGCAGCGTATCGGCAGGGTTTAGCTCCTACGAGCAGTACTTC. Its protein product is CASSVSAGFSSYEQYF. Using reference TRBV9 and TRBJ2-7 for the parts outside the CDR3, the full variable domain is DSGVTQTPKHLITATGQRVTLRCSPRSGDLSVYWYQQSLDQGLQFLIQYYNGEERAKGNILERFSAQQFPDLHSELNLSSLELGDSALYFCASSVSAGFSSYEQYFGPGTRLTVT.

The CDR3 protein is CASSGQGSLNTEAFF. The CDR3 coding sequence is TGTGCCAGCAGTGGTCAGGGTTCCCTGAACACTGAAGCTTTCTTT. This sequence joins TRBV2 and TRBJ1-1, with a weak D call TRBD1 (5 bases). The CDR3 sequence is 15 residues long. CDR1 and CDR2 (germline): SNHLY, FYNNEI. The V and J ends lost 4 bases and 0 bases respectively, with 12 bases between them.